This entry is about one T cell receptor beta chain. Some clones are missing from TCRdb's copy, which holds only in-frame ones; the method was immunoSEQ multiplex PCR. The data show 60,000 to 75,000 clones, about 90% seen once. The record originates from a study of control samples from healthy donors and cancer patients. The CDR3 spans 16 residues. The V end was cut by 2 bases, the J end by 4 bases, with 18 bases between. The germline V gene has CDR1 SGHNT and CDR2 YYREEE (reference sequence). The chain joins TRBV5-4 to TRBJ1-2; maybe TRBD1 (6 bases). This TCR came from a woman aged 45-65 years with head and neck cancer. Sequencing input: PBMCs. The CDR3, as DNA: TGTGCCAGCAGCTTCGGGGGGGCGGGTATCGCCTATGGCTACACCTTC. This sequence encodes CASSFGGAGIAYGYTF.